The next 8 T cell receptor beta chains were all read from a single sample in a study of shared clonotypes between healthy human individuals (dated by TCRdb to the early 2020s). The library was generated by the immunoSEQ multiplex PCR assay. Not all clones reach the TCRdb copy of this immuneACCESS table, which keeps in-frame sequences only. Checked studies attribute under half of the gap to unresolved V genes and leave the rest unexplained. This sample comprises roughly 890,000 clones, 80% to 95% of them detected only once. Together, the top ten hold 24% of the sample. CD8 naive samples were obtained by positive selection for CCR7 among CD45RO-negative cells, yielding a CD45RA+CCR7+ population from which TemRA cells were excluded. The sample taken for sequencing was naive CD8+ T cells sorted from blood. Explained via the paper, the cell subset or site label denotes: CD45RA+CCR7+. The receptor source for this set is a man aged 25-40 years in good health.

As DNA, the CDR3 is TGCAGCGTTAGCCCAACTAGGACCAATGAGCAGTTCTTC. Its protein product is CSVSPTRTNEQFF. The chain is built from TRBV29-1 and TRBJ2-1; D possibly corresponds to TRBD2 (5 bases). The CDR3 loop spans 13 amino acids. The ends were cut back, 5 bases at V and 6 bases at J, with 14 bases in the middle. CDR1 is SQVTM and CDR2 is ANQGSEA in the germline V gene.

This chain joins TRBV13 and TRBJ2-5, with a tentative D call TRBD1 (6 bases). The CDR3 sequence is 15 residues long. The germline gives CDR1 PRHDT, CDR2 FYEKMQ (reference sequence). The ends were cut back, 5 bases at V and 0 bases at J, with 13 bases in the middle. Here the CDR3 DNA reads TGTGCCAGCAGCAATCTGAGGGACAACCAAGAGACCCAGTACTTC. As protein: CASSNLRDNQETQYF. The full variable domain, its missing parts supplied by reference TRBV13 and TRBJ2-5, is AAGVIQSPRHLIKEKRETATLKCYPIPRHDTVYWYQQGPGQDPQFLISFYEKMQSDKGSIPDRFSAQQFSDYHSELNMSSLELGDSALYFCASSNLRDNQETQYFGPGTRLLVL.

This clone came up a few times. The chain combines TRBV29-1 with TRBJ1-2, with D perhaps TRBD1 (5 bases). With 3 bases removed from V and 2 bases from J, the gap between germline ends came to 10 bases. The CDR3 has 13 amino acids. The germline CDR1 and CDR2 sequences are SQVTM and ANQGSEA. This chain's CDR3 is CSVEGDENYGYTF. As DNA, the CDR3 is TGCAGCGTTGAGGGGGACGAGAACTATGGCTACACCTTC. Together with reference TRBV29-1 and TRBJ1-2, the CDR3 gives the full variable domain: SAVISQKPSRDICQRGTSLTIQCQVDSQVTMMFWYRQQPGQSLTLIATANQGSEATYESGFVIDKFPISRPNLTFSTLTVSNMSPEDSSIYLCSVEGDENYGYTFGSGTRLTVV.

This clone showed up just once. This rearrangement joins TRBV4-1 to TRBJ1-2; 8 bases match TRBD1. The CDR3 covers 15 residues. Germline lookup yields CDR1 MGHRA and CDR2 YSYEKL. Trimming removed 4 bases from V and 5 bases from J; junction bases left unmatched: 9. The CDR3 spells CASSRETGVGYGYTF. The CDR3 nucleotides are TGCGCCAGCAGCCGGGAGACAGGGGTTGGGTATGGCTACACCTTC.

This clone was seen more than once but under ten times. The chain is built from TRBV7-9 and TRBJ2-5; TRBD2 aligns across 9 bases. Unmatched junction bases numbered 2, after V lost 0 bases and J lost 3 bases. From germline, CDR1 is SEHNR and CDR2 FQNEAQ (reference sequence). This CDR3 spans 15 amino acids. The CDR3 protein is CASSLASGSEETQYF. CDR3 coding DNA: TGTGCCAGCAGCTTAGCTAGCGGGAGCGAAGAGACCCAGTACTTC. Full variable domain (rest looked up from reference TRBV7-9 and TRBJ2-5): DTGVSQNPRHKITKRGQNVTFRCDPISEHNRLYWYRQTLGQGPEFLTYFQNEAQLEKSRLLSDRFSAERPKGSFSTLEIQRTEQGDSAMYLCASSLASGSEETQYFGPGTRLLVL.

The chain uses TRBV7-6 and TRBJ2-3; possibly TRBD2 for D (6 bases). Trimming pared 2 bases from V and 4 bases from J, leaving 13 bases between. Germline CDR1 reads SGHVS; CDR2 reads FNYEAQ. This CDR3 contains 15 residues. The CDR3 DNA sequence: TGTGCCAGCAGCTTACGGGGGAGGAAGGCAGATACGCAGTATTTT. It specifies CASSLRGRKADTQYF.

This chain joins TRBV15 and TRBJ2-7; D is ambiguous. This CDR3 comprises 13 residues. Germline lookup yields CDR1 LNHNV and CDR2 YYDKDF (reference sequence). V shed 1 base and J shed 6 bases, with 10 bases lying between them. Here the CDR3 DNA reads TGTGCCACCAGCAGAGCCCTCTGGCTCGAGCAGTACTTC. It codes for CATSRALWLEQYF.

The chain employs TRBV10-2 and TRBJ2-1; 7 bases fit TRBD1. The CDR3 loop spans 13 amino acids. Germline trimming cut 6 bases from V and 6 bases from J; bases unmatched to any gene: 5. Per the germline V gene, CDR1 is WSHSY and CDR2 is SAAADI. The CDR3 protein is CASRGWDSNEQFF. The DNA for the CDR3 is TGCGCCAGCAGGGGGTGGGACAGCAATGAGCAGTTCTTC.